This T cell receptor (beta chain) was recorded in a study of response to subunit inactivated influenza vaccine. This clonotype showed up just a few times. From the RT-PCR reads, TCRdb called clonotypes with MiXCR, one entry per CDR3 protein. The top ten clones hold about 7.4% of a sample with some 600,000 distinct CDR3 sequences, around 13% of them seen once. The CDR3 has 13 amino acids. V gave up 5 bases and J gave up 13 bases; unmatched junction bases: 15. Germline CDR1 is GTSNPN and CDR2 is SVGIG (reference sequence). The source of this sequence is a man aged 50 or older who received an inactivated influenza vaccine. The chain uses TRBV30 and TRBJ2-5; 8 bases map to TRBD2. The source material was PBMCs from blood, sampled 14 to 15 days before vaccination. CDR3 sequence reads: CAWAPNTQTSGYF. The CDR3 DNA reads TGTGCCTGGGCCCCCAATACTCAAACTAGCGGGTACTTC.